One sample yielded the 29 T cell receptor beta chains listed below, sequenced in a study of shared clonotypes between healthy human individuals. Using immunoSEQ multiplex PCR, the repertoire was profiled, and TCRdb retains in-frame clones only, with some absent. Of roughly 2,000,000 clones in the sample, about 95% were seen once. The naive CD8 subset, CD45RO-negative cells positively selected for CCR7, excluded terminally differentiated effector memory CD45RA+ cells. Sequencing used naive CD8+ T cells sorted from blood. The receptors derive from a man younger than 35 in good health.

This chain links TRBV4-1 with TRBJ2-7, with 7 bases lining up with TRBD1. Trimming at V came to 0 bases and at J to 6 bases, leaving 2 bases not matched to a gene. This CDR3 spans 13 amino acids. Germline loops: CDR1 MGHRA, CDR2 YSYEKL. The CDR3 sequence is CASSQETGSEQYF. The CDR3 region has the DNA TGCGCCAGCAGCCAAGAGACAGGGTCCGAGCAGTACTTC.

The CDR3 DNA reads as TGCAGCGTTGTACATAACACCGGGGAGCTGTTTTTT. It encodes CSVVHNTGELFF. The V call is TRBV29-1, the J call TRBJ2-2, with D unresolved. Looked up from germline, CDR1 is SQVTM and CDR2 is ANQGSEA. The CDR3 extends over 12 amino acids. V was clipped by 4 bases and J by 2 bases, with 5 bases between them.

This sequence joins TRBV5-5 and TRBJ2-3; D is undetermined. The CDR3 sequence is 12 residues long. Per the germline V gene, CDR1 is SGHKS and CDR2 is YYEKEE (reference sequence). V lost 4 bases and J lost 4, with 7 bases in between. This CDR3 is CASSARADTQYF. For the CDR3, the DNA is TGTGCCAGCAGCGCGCGCGCAGATACGCAGTATTTT.

The V and J genes are TRBV9 and TRBJ1-5; TRBD1 might be the D (5 bases). The length of the CDR3 is 12 residues. Trimming left V 7 bases short and J 4 bases short, with 9 bases between. Germline V gives CDR1 SGDLS, CDR2 YYNGEE. The CDR3 DNA sequence: TGTGCCAGCGGGACGGATAATCAGCCCCAGCATTTT. This translates into CASGTDNQPQHF.

The chain employs TRBV10-1 and TRBJ2-5; no clear D gene. V lost 6 bases and J lost 3, with 20 bases in between. CDR1 WNHNN and CDR2 SYGVQD come from the germline V gene (reference sequence). The CDR3 extends over 16 amino acids. DNA of the CDR3: TGCGCCAGCAGCGGATTAGACGACGCACCTAAAGAGACCCAGTACTTC. It translates to CASSGLDDAPKETQYF.

This clone was observed once. The sample contains more than one DNA sequence encoding this CDR3. The chain recombines TRBV6-5 with TRBJ2-7; possibly TRBD1 for D (5 bases). Trimming cost V 5 bases and J 2 bases, with 7 bases left between them. CDR3 size: 12 residues. Germline V gene data show CDR1 as MNHEY and CDR2 as SVGAGI. CDR3 in amino acids: CASSTGTYEQYF. CDR3 in DNA: TGTGCCAGCAGTACAGGAACCTACGAGCAGTACTTC.

The J gene is TRBJ2-7, the V gene TRBV6-1; TRBD2 might be the D (6 bases). V shed 6 bases and J shed 0 bases, with 15 bases lying between them. CDR1 and CDR2 from the germline V gene are MNHNS and SASEGT. This CDR3 contains 15 residues. CDR3 region: CASREGWMSSYEQYF. Written as DNA, the CDR3 is TGTGCCAGCAGGGAGGGGTGGATGAGCTCCTACGAGCAGTACTTC.

The V and J genes are TRBV4-1 and TRBJ2-7, with TRBD2 matching over 13 bases. The CDR3 covers 16 residues. V was clipped by 4 bases and J by 6 bases; unmatched bases: 9. Germline CDR1 MGHRA, CDR2 YSYEKL. CDR3 bases: TGCGCCAGCAGCCCTATCCGACTAGCGGGAGGAAGCGAGCAGTACTTC. Protein: CASSPIRLAGGSEQYF.

Turning to this clone: Other DNA variants within this sample encode the same CDR3. The chain links TRBV9 to TRBJ2-3; no firm D call. This CDR3 is 14 amino acids long. V lost 3 bases and J lost 0, with 8 bases in between. The germline gives CDR1 SGDLS, CDR2 YYNGEE. The DNA for the CDR3 is TGTGCCAGCAGCGGGGGTACGAGCACAGATACGCAGTATTTT. Its protein product is CASSGGTSTDTQYF.

This chain links TRBV19 with TRBJ1-5; D unresolved. This CDR3 has 15 residues. Trimming removed 1 base from V and 6 bases from J, with 13 bases in between. Looked up from germline, CDR1 is LNHDA and CDR2 is SQIVND (reference sequence). CDR3 sequence (DNA): TGTGCCAGTAGTATAGGAGGGATAGTGGGTCAGCCCCAGCATTTT. This sequence encodes CASSIGGIVGQPQHF.

This clone was counted a single time. J is TRBJ1-5 and V is TRBV15, with 10 bases aligning to TRBD1. The V segment lost 6 bases and the J segment 6 bases; nucleotides outside the gene matches: 5. CDR1 and CDR2 (germline): LNHNV, YYDKDF (reference sequence). The CDR3 consists of 14 residues. The CDR3 is CATRTGGLSQPQHF. The CDR3 nucleotides read TGTGCCACCAGGACAGGGGGCTTAAGTCAGCCCCAGCATTTT. Full variable domain (rest looked up from reference TRBV15 and TRBJ1-5): DAMVIQNPRYQVTQFGKPVTLSCSQTLNHNVMYWYQQKSSQAPKLLFHYYDKDFNNEADTPDNFQSRRPNTSFCFLDIRSPGLGDTAMYLCATRTGGLSQPQHFGDGTRLSIL.

In nucleotides, the CDR3 is TGTGCCAGCAGCTTCGGGACCCGGGACGAGCAGTACTTC. It yields the protein CASSFGTRDEQYF. The gene calls are TRBV7-9 and TRBJ2-7; TRBD1 or TRBD2 may be the D gene (5 bases each). V lost 3 bases and J 5 bases, leaving 11 bases between the germline ends. Germline loops: CDR1 SEHNR, CDR2 FQNEAQ (reference sequence). The CDR3 has 13 amino acids. The whole variable domain, remainder taken from reference TRBV7-9 and TRBJ2-7, is DTGVSQNPRHKITKRGQNVTFRCDPISEHNRLYWYRQTLGQGPEFLTYFQNEAQLEKSRLLSDRFSAERPKGSFSTLEIQRTEQGDSAMYLCASSFGTRDEQYFGPGTRLTVT.

As concerns this clone: Other DNA variants within this sample encode the same CDR3. The J gene is TRBJ1-1, the V gene TRBV9, with a weak D call TRBD1 (5 bases). V was cut by 2 bases and J by 6 bases, with 11 bases left in between. CDR3 length: 13 residues. Germline loops: CDR1 SGDLS, CDR2 YYNGEE. This chain's CDR3 is CASSVGVGSEAFF. Written as DNA, the CDR3 is TGTGCCAGCAGCGTGGGGGTGGGGTCTGAAGCTTTCTTT.

This clone appeared a single time. The chain links TRBV6-5 to TRBJ1-1; TRBD1 is a possible D gene (6 bases). Germline CDR1 is MNHEY and CDR2 is SVGAGI. This CDR3 has 13 residues. V shed 5 bases and J shed 0 bases, with 7 bases lying between them. The chain's CDR3 is CASSRQVNTEAFF. DNA for the CDR3: TGTGCCAGCAGTCGACAGGTGAACACTGAAGCTTTCTTT.

The chain joins TRBV11-2 to TRBJ1-1, with 9 nucleotides matching TRBD1. This CDR3 is 16 amino acids long. The germline CDR1 and CDR2 sequences are SGHAT and FQNNGV. J was trimmed by 0 bases and V by 5 bases; bases with no gene match: 7. CDR3 sequence: CASSLGTGYVNTEAFF. CDR3 nucleotides: TGTGCCAGCAGCCTCGGGACAGGGTATGTGAACACTGAAGCTTTCTTT.

The CDR3 region is CAISPEDRTDTQYF. The CDR3 nucleotides are TGTGCCATCAGCCCGGAGGATCGCACAGATACGCAGTATTTT. V and J are TRBV10-3 and TRBJ2-3; weak D call: TRBD2 (5 bases). Germline values: CDR1 ENHRY, CDR2 SYGVKD. V lost 6 bases and J lost 1, with 11 bases in between. This CDR3 contains 14 residues.

Details on this clone: The sample has other DNA sequences that encode this CDR3 too. This chain joins TRBV9 and TRBJ2-5; D gene unclear. CDR1 and CDR2 from the germline V gene are SGDLS and YYNGEE. V was cut by 3 bases and J by 1 base, with 7 bases left in between. The CDR3 extends over 13 amino acids. CDR3 amino acids: CASSGAGQETQYF. CDR3 nucleotides: TGTGCCAGCAGCGGTGCAGGCCAAGAGACCCAGTACTTC.

The V and J genes are TRBV28 and TRBJ1-5, with 8 positions matching TRBD1. CDR1 MDHEN and CDR2 SYDVKM come from the germline V gene. The CDR3 totals 15 residues. V shed 6 bases and J 4 bases; nucleotides not matched to a gene: 8. This CDR3 reads CASRLDRGGNQPQHF. In DNA, the CDR3 is TGTGCCAGCAGACTCGACAGGGGCGGTAATCAGCCCCAGCATTTT. The variable domain in full, with the rest retrieved from reference TRBV28 and TRBJ1-5, is DVKVTQSSRYLVKRTGEKVFLECVQDMDHENMFWYRQDPGLGLRLIYFSYDVKMKEKGDIPEGYSVSREKKERFSLILESASTNQTSMYLCASRLDRGGNQPQHFGDGTRLSIL.

Concerning this clone itself: Germline is not matched at one junction end, which may reflect a read error. Other DNA sequences of this sample code for an identical CDR3. The chain is built from TRBV7-9 and TRBJ2-3, with D possibly matching TRBD2 (6 bases). The germline V gene has CDR1 SEHNR and CDR2 FQNEAQ (reference sequence). The CDR3 has 15 residues. The CDR3 coding sequence is TGTGCCAGCAGCCCCCCCACGGGAGTAACAGATACGCAATATTTT. Translated: CASSPPTGVTDTQYF.

The J gene is TRBJ1-2, the V gene TRBV5-1, with 7 bases aligning to TRBD1. With V trimmed by 5 bases and J by 0 bases, 7 bases remained unmatched. This CDR3 comprises 15 residues. CDR1 and CDR2 from the germline V gene are SGHRS and YFSETQ. The CDR3 DNA reads as TGCGCCAGCAGTCGGACAGGAGCTTCTAACTATGGCTACACCTTC. It is translated as CASSRTGASNYGYTF.

In this sample, this clone turned up once. The rearrangement joins TRBV6-6 to TRBJ2-3, with 7 bases matching TRBD1. The CDR3 length is 15 residues. Germline CDR1 is MNHNY and CDR2 is SVGAGI (reference sequence). The V and J ends lost 7 bases and 1 base, in that order; junction bases with no gene match: 8. The CDR3 DNA reads as TGTGCCAGCACCAATCCGGGGACAGGCACAGATACGCAGTATTTT. Protein: CASTNPGTGTDTQYF.

As regards this clone: Other DNA variants within this sample encode the same CDR3. V and J are TRBV7-9 and TRBJ2-7; no firm D call. The V and J ends lost 4 bases and 2 bases respectively, with 9 bases between them. CDR1 and CDR2 from the germline V gene are SEHNR and FQNEAQ (reference sequence). The CDR3 totals 13 residues. The CDR3 DNA sequence: TGTGCCAGCAGCTCCCCGACGGCCTACGAGCAGTACTTC. Translated, it gives CASSSPTAYEQYF. Full variable domain (remainder filled in from reference TRBV7-9 and TRBJ2-7): DTGVSQNPRHKITKRGQNVTFRCDPISEHNRLYWYRQTLGQGPEFLTYFQNEAQLEKSRLLSDRFSAERPKGSFSTLEIQRTEQGDSAMYLCASSSPTAYEQYFGPGTRLTVT.

In DNA form, the CDR3 reads TGTGCCAGCAGTTTTGACGCAGGGACCCAAGAGACCCAGTACTTC. The encoded protein is CASSFDAGTQETQYF. This chain joins TRBV28 and TRBJ2-5, with D possibly called TRBD1 or TRBD2 (5 bases each). V was shortened by 3 bases and J by 1 base, with 12 bases between the two germline ends. The CDR3 length is 15 residues. Germline assignment: CDR1 MDHEN and CDR2 SYDVKM.

A word on this clone: This sample also contains other DNA sequences that code for the same CDR3. The genes are TRBV6-5 and TRBJ2-7; D call uncertain. The CDR3 is 13 residues long. The germline V and J ends were trimmed by 2 bases and 2 bases, with 7 bases remaining between them. Per germline, CDR1 MNHEY and CDR2 SVGAGI. In DNA form, the CDR3 reads TGTGCCAGCAGTTACGAGCAAACCTACGAGCAGTACTTC. It specifies CASSYEQTYEQYF.

The V gene is TRBV19, the J gene TRBJ1-6, with 7 nucleotides matching TRBD1. The germline gives CDR1 LNHDA, CDR2 SQIVND (reference sequence). This CDR3 is 14 amino acids long. V shed 6 bases, J shed 7 bases, and the junction held 6 bases outside the gene matches. Here the CDR3 reads CASRIRDSNSPLHF. The DNA for the CDR3 is TGTGCCAGTAGGATCCGGGACAGCAATTCACCCCTCCACTTT.

The chain is built from TRBV5-1 and TRBJ2-7; possible D gene TRBD2, 6 bases. V dropped 2 bases and J dropped 3 bases, with 12 bases sitting between them. The germline V gene has CDR1 SGHRS and CDR2 YFSETQ. This CDR3 is 14 amino acids long. In DNA form, the CDR3 reads TGCGCCAGCAGCTTCGGGGGTTACTACTACGAGCAGTACTTC. This translates into CASSFGGYYYEQYF.

The chain combines TRBV5-6 with TRBJ2-3; possible D gene TRBD1, 5 bases. The germline gives CDR1 SGHDT, CDR2 YYEEEE. This CDR3 contains 14 residues. Trimming stripped 2 bases from V and 0 bases from J, with 7 bases between. This CDR3 is CASSFRVSTDTQYF. Here the CDR3 DNA reads TGTGCCAGCAGCTTCAGGGTCAGCACAGATACGCAGTATTTT.

The gene calls are TRBV27 and TRBJ1-6; D gene unclear. In germline, CDR1 is MNHEY, CDR2 SMNVEV (reference sequence). CDR3 length: 15 residues. Trimming stripped 6 bases from V and 10 bases from J, with 19 bases between. As DNA, the CDR3 is TGTGCCAGCAGCGAAGCCATCCCTTTTGGGTCACCCCTCCACTTT. Residues: CASSEAIPFGSPLHF.

The genes are TRBV5-5 and TRBJ2-7, with no clear D. From germline, CDR1 is SGHKS and CDR2 YYEKEE (reference sequence). This CDR3 region has 14 residues. The germline V and J ends were trimmed by 6 bases and 2 bases, with 15 bases remaining between them. This CDR3 reads CASTLMAVPYEQYF. CDR3 in DNA: TGTGCCAGCACCCTGATGGCGGTGCCCTACGAGCAGTACTTC.